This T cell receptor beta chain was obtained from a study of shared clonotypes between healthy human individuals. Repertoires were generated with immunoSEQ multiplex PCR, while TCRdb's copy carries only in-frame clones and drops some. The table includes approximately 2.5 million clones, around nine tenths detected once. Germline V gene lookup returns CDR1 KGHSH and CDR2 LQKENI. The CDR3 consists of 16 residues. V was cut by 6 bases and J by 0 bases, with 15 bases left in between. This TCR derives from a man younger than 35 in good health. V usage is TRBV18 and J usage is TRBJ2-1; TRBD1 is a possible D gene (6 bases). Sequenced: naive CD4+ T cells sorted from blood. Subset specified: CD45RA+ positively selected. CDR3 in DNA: TGTGCCAGCTCCCCTAGGGGGTCCAACTCCTACAATGAGCAGTTCTTC. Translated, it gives CASSPRGSNSYNEQFF.